Listed below are T cell receptor beta chains from one sample, sequenced in a study of cytomegalovirus exposure and HLA in healthy donors. The assay was immunoSEQ multiplex PCR, and TCRdb's table has in-frame clones only and misses some. The table has about 74,000 clones, approximately 95% seen once; the top ten hold 1.5% to 1.7%. Sequencing was carried out using PBMCs. The receptors here all came from a man younger than 30 in good health and CMV-seropositive. The CDR3 runs from the conserved cysteine through the conserved F or W. The order of the fields is D gene, CDR3 length, V gene, J gene, clone size, CDR3 DNA, CDR3 protein. A D gene is named only where the DNA matches it firmly. The size entry is marked missing in some rows and otherwise reads once, few, many or a size class.

>TRBD2|15|TRBV7-3|TRBJ2-7|NA
TGTGCCAGCAGCTTATCGGGTAGCGGGGTGGAAGAGCAGTACTTC
CASSLSGSGVEEQYF
>TRBD2|16|TRBV27|TRBJ2-1|once
TGTGCCAGCAGTCAGTCCCCAGCGGGGGCCAATAATGAGCAGTTCTTC
CASSQSPAGANNEQFF
>TRBD1|13|TRBV29-1|TRBJ1-5|NA
TGCAGCGTTGGGACAGGAGCGAATCAGCCCCAGCATTTT
CSVGTGANQPQHF
>NA|12|TRBV28|TRBJ2-5|NA
TGTGCCAGCAGTTTTGGCAGGGAGACCCAGTACTTC
CASSFGRETQYF
>NA|16|TRBV28|TRBJ1-1|NA
TGTGCCAGCAGACCCTACCCCGGTAGAGTAAACACTGAAGCTTTCTTT
CASRPYPGRVNTEAFF
>TRBD1|15|TRBV5-6|TRBJ1-2|NA
TGTGCCAGCAGCCTTGGACAGGGACAAAACTATGGCTACACCTTC
CASSLGQGQNYGYTF
>NA|14|TRBV27|TRBJ1-5|once
TGTGCCAGCAGGGTGCGGGGGGGGAATCAGCCCCAGCATTTT
CASRVRGGNQPQHF
>TRBD2|15|TRBV4-1|TRBJ2-1|NA
TGCGCCAGCACCGCCATGGGCGGGAGACCAAGGGAGCAGTTCTTC
CASTAMGGRPREQFF
>NA|12|TRBV30|TRBJ2-3|NA
TGTGCCTGGAGTGTCGGGTCAGATACGCAGTATTTT
CAWSVGSDTQYF
>TRBD1|13|TRBV5-6|TRBJ2-3|NA
TGTGCTACAGGGGTTCCTGGGGTAGATACGCAGTATTTT
CATGVPGVDTQYF
>NA|14|TRBV19|TRBJ2-1|NA
TGTGCCAGTAGTGCCGGAGGAAGCCTTGATGAGCAGTTCTTC
CASSAGGSLDEQFF
>NA|14|TRBV7-9|TRBJ1-3|NA
TGTGCCAGCAGCCCTACCCTCTCTGGAAACACCATATATTTT
CASSPTLSGNTIYF
>NA|11|TRBV6-6|TRBJ2-5|NA
TGTGCCAGCAGTTCGACGGGGGCCCAGTACTTC
CASSSTGAQYF
>NA|14|TRBV2|TRBJ1-1|once
TGTGCCAGCCGGGCAGGAGGGGAGAAGACTGAAGCTTTCTTT
CASRAGGEKTEAFF
>NA|16|TRBV5-1|TRBJ2-3|NA
TGCGCCAGCAGCACCCTGGGGCTTACAGGCACAGATACGCAGTATTTT
CASSTLGLTGTDTQYF
>TRBD1|15|TRBV25-1|TRBJ1-1|NA
TGTGCCAGCAGTGAATTTAGGGGGCAGGGCACTGAAGCTTTCTTT
CASSEFRGQGTEAFF
>TRBD2|14|TRBV28|TRBJ2-3|NA
TGTGCCAGCAAGGCGGGAGGGAACACAGATACGCAGTATTTT
CASKAGGNTDTQYF
>TRBD1|13|TRBV11-3|TRBJ2-7|NA
TGTGCCAGCAGCGCGACAGGGTCTTACGAGCAGTACTTC
CASSATGSYEQYF
>TRBD1|14|TRBV6-5|TRBJ2-7|NA
TGTGCCAGCACCCCGGGACAGAGACCCTACGAGCAGTACTTC
CASTPGQRPYEQYF
>NA|14|TRBV11-1|TRBJ1-5|NA
TGTGCCGGGAGGGCGGTCGACGGCAATCAGCCCCAGCATTTT
CAGRAVDGNQPQHF
>TRBD1|15|TRBV2|TRBJ2-5|NA
TGTGCCAGCAGTCAAGCCCGACAGGGGGCTGAGACCCAGTACTTC
CASSQARQGAETQYF
>TRBD2|16|TRBV9|TRBJ2-1|NA
TGTGCCAGCAGCGTAGGGCTAGCGGGATACAACAATGAGCAGTTCTTC
CASSVGLAGYNNEQFF
>TRBD2|17|TRBV5-6|TRBJ2-1|NA
TGTGCCAGCAGTTGGGTGGTAGCGGGAGGGCCGGAGGATGAGCAGTTCTTC
CASSWVVAGGPEDEQFF
>NA|13|TRBV6-5|TRBJ1-1|once
TGTGCCAGCACCTCGACAAGTTACACTGAAGCTTTCTTT
CASTSTSYTEAFF
>TRBD2|15|TRBV7-6|TRBJ2-2|NA
TGTGCCAGCAGCTTACGGCGGGAGAATACCGGGGAGCTGTTTTTT
CASSLRRENTGELFF
>NA|13|TRBV7-9|TRBJ1-5|NA
TGTGCCAGCAGCTTACAGAGCAATCAGCCCCAGCATTTT
CASSLQSNQPQHF
>NA|14|TRBV6-6|TRBJ2-3|NA
TGTGCCAGCAGTTACTCGCGAGGGTCAGATACGCAGTATTTT
CASSYSRGSDTQYF
>NA|15|TRBV7-9|TRBJ1-1|NA
TGTGCCAGCAGCTTAGAAGGGACTCGGGGTTCGGAAGCTTTCTTT
CASSLEGTRGSEAFF
>TRBD2|17|TRBV7-3|TRBJ2-3|once
TGTGCCAGCAGCTTGACGACTAGCGGGGAAGCCACAGATACGCAGTATTTT
CASSLTTSGEATDTQYF
>NA|14|TRBV6-6|TRBJ2-6|NA
TGTGCCAGCACGTCAGGGGTCGGGGCCAACGTCCTGACTTTC
CASTSGVGANVLTF
>NA|13|TRBV7-3|TRBJ2-5|NA
TGTGCCAGCAGGTTTGGAGGATCGGAGACCCAGTACTTC
CASRFGGSETQYF
>NA|12|TRBV6-1|TRBJ1-2|NA
TGTGCCAGCCTACAGAGAAACTATGGCTACACCTTC
CASLQRNYGYTF